This T cell receptor (beta chain) came from a study of cytomegalovirus exposure and HLA in healthy donors. Study in general: Most donors, 80% to 90% of approximately 400 genotyped, fell in the Caucasian-associated ancestry cluster.

About this clone: The antigen remains undetermined.

Study results and caveats: Accurate prediction of HLA-A and HLA-B alleles (for most subjects) was reportedly achieved from TCR beta sequences. Exclusion applied to some V segments, including TRBV6-2 and TRBV6-3, as they were indistinguishable. In vitro experiments confirmed that a few CMV-associated chains were specific for CMV antigens.

PCR involved 60 Vbeta and 13 Jbeta primers. The table came from immunoSEQ multiplex PCR; TCRdb's copy has only in-frame clones and leaves some out. Seen here are 100,000 to 120,000 clones, about 81% observed once, and the top ten hold 2.1%. Trimming took 5 bases from V and 8 from J, leaving 12 bases between them. Germline V gene lookup returns CDR1 MDHEN and CDR2 SYDVKM. The CDR3 sequence is 12 residues long. The sequenced sample consisted of PBMCs. The clonotype originates from a man aged 30-40 years in good health and CMV-seronegative. The gene calls are TRBV28 and TRBJ1-2; D remains unclear. CDR3 loop: CASSTFPPGYTF. CDR3 nucleotide sequence: TGTGCCAGCAGTACATTTCCTCCAGGCTACACCTTC.